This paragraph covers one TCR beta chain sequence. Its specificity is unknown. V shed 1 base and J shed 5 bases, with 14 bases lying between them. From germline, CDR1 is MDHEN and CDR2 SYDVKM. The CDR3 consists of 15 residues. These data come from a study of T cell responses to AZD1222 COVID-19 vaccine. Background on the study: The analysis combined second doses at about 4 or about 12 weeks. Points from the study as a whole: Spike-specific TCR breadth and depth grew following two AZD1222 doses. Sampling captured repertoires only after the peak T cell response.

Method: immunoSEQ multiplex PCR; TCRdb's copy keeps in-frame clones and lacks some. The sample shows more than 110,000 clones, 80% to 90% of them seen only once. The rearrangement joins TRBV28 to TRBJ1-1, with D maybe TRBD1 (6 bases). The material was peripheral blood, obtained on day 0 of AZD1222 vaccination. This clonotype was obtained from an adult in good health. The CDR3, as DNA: TGTGCCAGCAGTTTATCACGGGGGCGGATTACTGAAGCTTTCTTT. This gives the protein CASSLSRGRITEAFF.